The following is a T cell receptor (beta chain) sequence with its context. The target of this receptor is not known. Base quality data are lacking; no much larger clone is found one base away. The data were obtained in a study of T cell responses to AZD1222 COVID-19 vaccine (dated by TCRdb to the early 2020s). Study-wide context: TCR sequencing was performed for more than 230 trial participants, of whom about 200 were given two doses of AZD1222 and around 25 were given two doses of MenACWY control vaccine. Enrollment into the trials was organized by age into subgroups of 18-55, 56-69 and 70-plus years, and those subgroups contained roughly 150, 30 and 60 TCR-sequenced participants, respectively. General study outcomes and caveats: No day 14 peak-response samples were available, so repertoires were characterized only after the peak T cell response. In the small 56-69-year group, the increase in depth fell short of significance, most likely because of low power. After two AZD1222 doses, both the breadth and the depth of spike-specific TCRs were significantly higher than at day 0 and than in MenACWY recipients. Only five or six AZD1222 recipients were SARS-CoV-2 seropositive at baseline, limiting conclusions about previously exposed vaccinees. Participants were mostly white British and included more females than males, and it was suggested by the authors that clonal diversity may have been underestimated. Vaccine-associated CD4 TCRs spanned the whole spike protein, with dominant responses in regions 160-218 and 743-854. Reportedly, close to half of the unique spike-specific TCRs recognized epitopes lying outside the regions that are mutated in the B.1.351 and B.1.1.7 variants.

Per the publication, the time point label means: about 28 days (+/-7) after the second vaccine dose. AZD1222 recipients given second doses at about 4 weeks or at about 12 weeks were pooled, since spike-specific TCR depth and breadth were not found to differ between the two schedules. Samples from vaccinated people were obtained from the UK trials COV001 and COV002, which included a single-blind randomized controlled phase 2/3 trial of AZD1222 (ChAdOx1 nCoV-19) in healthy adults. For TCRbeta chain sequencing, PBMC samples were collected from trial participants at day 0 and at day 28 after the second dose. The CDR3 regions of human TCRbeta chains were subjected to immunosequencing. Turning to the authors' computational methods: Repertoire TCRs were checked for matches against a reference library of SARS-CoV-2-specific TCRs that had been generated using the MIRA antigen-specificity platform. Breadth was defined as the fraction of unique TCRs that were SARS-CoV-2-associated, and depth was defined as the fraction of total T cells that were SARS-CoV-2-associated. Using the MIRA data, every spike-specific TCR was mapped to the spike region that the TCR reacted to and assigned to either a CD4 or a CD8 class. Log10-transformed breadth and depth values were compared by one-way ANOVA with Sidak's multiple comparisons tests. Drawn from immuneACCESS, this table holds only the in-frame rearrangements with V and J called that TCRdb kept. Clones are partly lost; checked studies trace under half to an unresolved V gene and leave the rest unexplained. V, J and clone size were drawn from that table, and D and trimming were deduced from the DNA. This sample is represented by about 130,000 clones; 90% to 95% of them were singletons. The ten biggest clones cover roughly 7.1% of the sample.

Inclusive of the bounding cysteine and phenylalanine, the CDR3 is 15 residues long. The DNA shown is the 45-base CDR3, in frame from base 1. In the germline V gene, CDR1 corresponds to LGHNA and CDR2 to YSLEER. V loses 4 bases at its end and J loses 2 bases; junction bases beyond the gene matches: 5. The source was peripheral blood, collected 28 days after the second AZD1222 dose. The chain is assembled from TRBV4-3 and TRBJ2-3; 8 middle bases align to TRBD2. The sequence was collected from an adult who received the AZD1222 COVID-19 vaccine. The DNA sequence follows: TGCGCCAGCAGCCGTAGCGGGGAAGACACAGATACGCAGTATTTT. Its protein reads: CASSRSGEDTDTQYF.